This T cell receptor (beta chain) was observed in a study of T-cell memory formation after mild COVID-19. Overall study context: Each donor largely had its own TCR clusters.

The 5'RACE method, run with constant-segment primers, produced TCR alpha and TCR beta cDNA libraries (carrying sample barcodes and UMIs). TCRdb processed the 5' RACE reads anew with MiXCR; each CDR3 protein has one entry. Here the sample spans about 500,000 distinct CDR3 sequences, around 20% being singletons. Overall study results and limits: Clones shrinking from day 15 to 85 showed even CD4/CD8 mixes; later expanders tilted CD4+.

This clonotype has just a few counts. Its matching antigen is unknown. The CDR3 loop spans 14 amino acids. The V end was cut by 0 bases, the J end by 7 bases, with 15 bases between. Per germline, CDR1 DFQATT and CDR2 SNEGSKA (reference sequence). The rearrangement joins TRBV20-1 to TRBJ1-2; TRBD1 might be the D (6 bases). The clonotype originates from an adult woman who had mild COVID-19 (a few samples of this study predate the infection). Cell type and time point are not known. The specimen was PBMCs or a T cell subset sorted from them (not recorded which). CDR3 sequence: CSARDSRGLGGYTF. CDR3 DNA: TGCAGTGCTAGAGATAGCAGGGGACTGGGTGGCTACACCTTC.